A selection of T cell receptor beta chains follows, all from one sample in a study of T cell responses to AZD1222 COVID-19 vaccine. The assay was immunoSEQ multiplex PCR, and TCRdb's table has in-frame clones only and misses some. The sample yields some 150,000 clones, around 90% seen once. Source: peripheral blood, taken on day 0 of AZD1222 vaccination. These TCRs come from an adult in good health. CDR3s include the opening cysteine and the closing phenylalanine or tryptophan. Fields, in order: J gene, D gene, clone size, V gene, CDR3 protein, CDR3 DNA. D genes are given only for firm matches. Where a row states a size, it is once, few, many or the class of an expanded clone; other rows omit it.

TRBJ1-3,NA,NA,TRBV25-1,CASTQAGVIGNTIYF,TGTGCCAGCACCCAGGCGGGGGTAATTGGAAACACCATATATTTT
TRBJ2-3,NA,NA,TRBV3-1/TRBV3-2,CASRDRGTQYF,TGTGCCAGCAGAGACCGGGGCACGCAGTATTTT
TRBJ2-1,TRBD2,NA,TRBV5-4,CASSLVLLAGGDNEQFF,TGTGCCAGCAGCTTGGTCCTCCTAGCGGGAGGCGACAATGAGCAGTTCTTC
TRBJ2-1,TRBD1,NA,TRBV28,CASTPDRVNEQFF,TGTGCCAGCACCCCTGACAGGGTCAATGAGCAGTTCTTC
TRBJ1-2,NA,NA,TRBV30,CAWSFRGHGYTF,TGTGCCTGGAGTTTTAGGGGCCATGGCTACACCTTC
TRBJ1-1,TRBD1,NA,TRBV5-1,CASSWTGGLGTEAFF,TGCGCCAGCAGCTGGACAGGGGGTTTGGGCACTGAAGCTTTCTTT
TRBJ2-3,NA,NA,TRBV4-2,CASSSTPSTDTQYF,TGTGCCAGCAGCTCAACGCCTAGCACAGATACGCAGTATTTT
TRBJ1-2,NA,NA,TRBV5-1,CASSIQGSYGYTF,TGCGCCAGCAGCATACAGGGCTCCTATGGCTACACCTTC
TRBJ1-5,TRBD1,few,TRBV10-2,CASSEQGAAQPQHF,TGCGCCAGCAGTGAACAGGGGGCCGCTCAGCCCCAGCATTTT
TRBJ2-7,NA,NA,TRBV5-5,CASSPEYGYEQYF,TGTGCCAGCAGCCCTGAATACGGCTACGAGCAGTACTTC
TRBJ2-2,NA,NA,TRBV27,CASSLEWNTGELFF,TGTGCCAGCAGTCTCGAGTGGAACACCGGGGAGCTGTTTTTT
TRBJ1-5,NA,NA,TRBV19,CASSMVGRNQPQHF,TGTGCCAGTAGTATGGTCGGGAGAAATCAGCCCCAGCATTTT
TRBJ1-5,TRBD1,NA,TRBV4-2,CASSQVSGTGSQQPQHF,TGTGCCAGCAGCCAAGTTTCGGGGACAGGGTCACAACAGCCCCAGCATTTT
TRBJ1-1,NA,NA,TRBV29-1,CSARERTEAFF,TGCAGCGCCCGGGAGAGGACTGAAGCTTTCTTT
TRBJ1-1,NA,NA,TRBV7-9,CASSPQAMNTEAFF,TGTGCCAGCAGCCCCCAGGCGATGAACACTGAAGCTTTCTTT
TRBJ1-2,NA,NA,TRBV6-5,CASTRGLSGYTF,TGTGCCAGCACAAGGGGTCTCAGTGGCTACACCTTC
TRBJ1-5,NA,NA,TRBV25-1,CASSAGYQPQHF,TGTGCCAGCAGTGCCGGTTATCAGCCCCAGCATTTT
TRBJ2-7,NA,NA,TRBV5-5,CASSLLQGQYEQYF,TGTGCCAGCAGCTTGTTACAGGGCCAATACGAGCAGTACTTC
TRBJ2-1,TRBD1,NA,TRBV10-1,CASSEQGPYNEQFF,TGCGCCAGCAGTGAACAGGGGCCATACAATGAGCAGTTCTTC
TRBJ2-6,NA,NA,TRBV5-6,CASSPPGLNSGANVLTF,TGTGCCAGCAGCCCCCCGGGACTCAACTCTGGGGCCAACGTCCTGACTTTC
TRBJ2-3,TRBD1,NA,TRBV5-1,CASSWRLQGASTDTQYF,TGCGCCAGCAGCTGGCGACTACAGGGGGCTAGCACAGATACGCAGTATTTT
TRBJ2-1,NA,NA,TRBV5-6,CASSLWAGENNEQFF,TGTGCCAGCAGCTTGTGGGCCGGAGAGAACAATGAGCAGTTCTTC
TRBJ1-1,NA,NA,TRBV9,CASSVVSNTEAFF,TGTGCCAGCAGCGTAGTGTCGAACACTGAAGCTTTCTTT
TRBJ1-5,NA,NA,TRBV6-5,CASRRRRDINQPQHF,TGTGCCAGCAGGCGACGCCGGGACATAAATCAGCCCCAGCATTTT
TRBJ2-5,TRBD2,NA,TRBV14,CASSQVVAGTGETQYF,TGTGCCAGCAGCCAAGTGGTAGCGGGAACGGGGGAGACCCAGTACTTC
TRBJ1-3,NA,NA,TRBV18,CASSPLDRGSGNTIYF,TGTGCCAGCTCACCTCTGGACAGAGGCTCTGGAAACACCATATATTTT
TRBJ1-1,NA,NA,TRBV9,CASSVGGVNTEAFF,TGTGCCAGCAGCGTCGGAGGAGTGAACACTGAAGCTTTCTTT
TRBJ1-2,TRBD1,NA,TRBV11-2,CASSLDQVRQGERYTF,TGTGCCAGCAGCTTAGATCAGGTCCGACAGGGTGAACGCTACACCTTC
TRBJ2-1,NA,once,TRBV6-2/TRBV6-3,CASSALIGGPGGNEQFF,TGTGCCAGCAGTGCCCTAATCGGGGGGCCAGGGGGCAATGAGCAGTTCTTC
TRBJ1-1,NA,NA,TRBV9,CASSVGPGQNTEAFF,TGTGCCAGCAGCGTAGGTCCGGGACAGAACACTGAAGCTTTCTTT
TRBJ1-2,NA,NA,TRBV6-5,CASRKEQVYGYTF,TGTGCCAGCAGGAAGGAACAGGTCTATGGCTACACCTTC
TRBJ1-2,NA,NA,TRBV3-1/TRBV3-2,CASSQVGGSYGYTF,TGTGCCAGCAGCCAAGTTGGGGGGAGCTATGGCTACACCTTC
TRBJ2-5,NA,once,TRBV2,CASSLFLGETQYF,TGTGCCAGCAGTCTTTTCCTGGGGGAGACCCAGTACTTC
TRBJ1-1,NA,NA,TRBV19,CASRKWPGQSSNTEAFF,TGTGCCAGTAGGAAATGGCCCGGTCAGTCGTCGAACACTGAAGCTTTCTTT
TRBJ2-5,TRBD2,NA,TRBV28,CASSLTGTIETQYF,TGTGCCAGCAGTTTAACCGGGACTATAGAGACCCAGTACTTC
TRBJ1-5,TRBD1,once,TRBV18,CASSGQAKREPQHF,TGTGCCAGCTCCGGACAGGCGAAGAGGGAGCCCCAGCATTTT
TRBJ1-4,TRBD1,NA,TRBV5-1,CASSTTTGGATNEKLFF,TGCGCCAGCAGCACAACGACAGGGGGTGCAACTAATGAAAAACTGTTTTTT
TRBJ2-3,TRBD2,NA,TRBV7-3,CASSRTGGTDTQYF,TGTGCCAGCAGCCGGACCGGGGGGACAGATACGCAGTATTTT
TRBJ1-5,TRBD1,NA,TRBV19,CASSISGDRGLRGQPQHF,TGTGCCAGTAGTATTTCAGGGGACAGGGGGCTGCGAGGGCAGCCCCAGCATTTT
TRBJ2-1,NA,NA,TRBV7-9,CASTLPGFYNEQFF,TGTGCCAGCACCCTTCCGGGGTTCTACAATGAGCAGTTCTTC
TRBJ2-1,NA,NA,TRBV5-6,CASSLPGTGTPSFF,TGTGCCAGCAGCTTACCGGGAACGGGGACCCCTTCCTTCTTC
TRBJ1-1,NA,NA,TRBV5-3,CARSFCRTEAFF,TGTGCCAGAAGCTTTTGCAGAACTGAAGCTTTCTTT
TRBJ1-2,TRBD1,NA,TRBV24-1,CATSDPTGGNYGYTF,TGTGCCACCAGTGATCCTACAGGGGGGAACTATGGCTACACCTTC
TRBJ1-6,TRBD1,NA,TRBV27,CASRQGAPYNSPLHF,TGTGCCAGCAGACAGGGGGCCCCCTATAATTCACCCCTCCACTTT
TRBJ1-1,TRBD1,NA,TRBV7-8,CASSLPPPWGTGDNTEAFF,TGTGCCAGCAGCTTACCCCCCCCCTGGGGGACAGGGGATAACACTGAAGCTTTCTTT
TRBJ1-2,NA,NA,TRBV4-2,CASSQETVANYGYTF,TGTGCCAGCAGCCAAGAGACAGTAGCTAACTATGGCTACACCTTC
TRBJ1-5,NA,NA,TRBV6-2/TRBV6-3,CASSYRSGGGGGLYNQPQHF,TGTGCCAGCAGTTACCGATCGGGGGGAGGGGGTGGCCTCTATAATCAGCCCCAGCATTTT
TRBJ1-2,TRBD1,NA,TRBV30,CAWTTGVRAGYTF,TGTGCCTGGACTACAGGGGTAAGGGCTGGCTACACCTTC
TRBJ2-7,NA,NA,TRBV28,CASRQMGEASYEQYF,TGTGCCAGCAGACAGATGGGGGAGGCATCCTACGAGCAGTACTTC
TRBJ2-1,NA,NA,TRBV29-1,CSVEGLETYNEQFF,TGCAGCGTTGAAGGACTAGAGACGTACAATGAGCAGTTCTTC
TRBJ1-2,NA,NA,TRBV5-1,CASSPGANYGYTF,TGCGCCAGCAGCCCGGGGGCTAACTATGGCTACACCTTC
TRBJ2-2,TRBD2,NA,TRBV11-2,CASRLAGPQSGELFF,TGTGCCAGCAGATTAGCGGGACCCCAGTCCGGGGAGCTGTTTTTT